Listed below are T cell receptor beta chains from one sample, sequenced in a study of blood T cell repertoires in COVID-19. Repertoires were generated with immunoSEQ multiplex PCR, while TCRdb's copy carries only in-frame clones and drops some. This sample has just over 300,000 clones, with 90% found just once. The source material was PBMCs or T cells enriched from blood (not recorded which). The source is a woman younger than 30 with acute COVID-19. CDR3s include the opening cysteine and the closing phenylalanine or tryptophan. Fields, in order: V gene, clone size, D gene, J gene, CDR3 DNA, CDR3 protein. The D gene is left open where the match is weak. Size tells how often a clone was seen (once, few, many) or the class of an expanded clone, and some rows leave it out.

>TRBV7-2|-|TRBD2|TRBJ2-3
TGTGCCAGCAGCCTTCTACTAGCGGGAGGCTCAGATACGCAGTATTTT
CASSLLLAGGSDTQYF
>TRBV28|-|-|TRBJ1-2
TGTGCCAGCAGTTTGGAGAGGTACGGCTACACCTTC
CASSLERYGYTF
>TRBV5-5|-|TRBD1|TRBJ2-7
TGTGCCAGCAGCTTGGGACAGGGGGTAGGATACGAGCAGTACTTC
CASSLGQGVGYEQYF
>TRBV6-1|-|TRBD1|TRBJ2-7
TGTGCCAGCAGTGCCGCCGGGACAGGGGCGGGTTACGAGCAGTACTTC
CASSAAGTGAGYEQYF
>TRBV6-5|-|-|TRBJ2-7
TGTGCCAGCAGTAACCTGGGCCTTGGGTACGAGCAGTACTTC
CASSNLGLGYEQYF
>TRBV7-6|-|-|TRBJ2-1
TGTGCCAGCAGTGGACTCCCCCCCTACAATGAGCAGTTCTTC
CASSGLPPYNEQFF
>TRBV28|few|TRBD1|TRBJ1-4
TGTGCCAGCAGCCACGACAGGGGGGCCGAAAAACTGTTTTTT
CASSHDRGAEKLFF
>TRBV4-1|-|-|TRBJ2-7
TGCGCCAGCAGCCCGGGGACCGGCGGGACCTACGAGCAGTACTTC
CASSPGTGGTYEQYF
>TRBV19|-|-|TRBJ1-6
TGTGCCAGTAGTATTCGGGTGGACAGTATCTATTCACCCCTCCACTTT
CASSIRVDSIYSPLHF
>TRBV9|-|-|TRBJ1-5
TGTGCCAGCAGCGTAGGGCTGCATAGCAATCAGCCCCAGCATTTT
CASSVGLHSNQPQHF
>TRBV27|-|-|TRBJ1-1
TGTGCCAGCAGCCGGAGGGTCTTATTGAACACTGAAGCTTTCTTT
CASSRRVLLNTEAFF
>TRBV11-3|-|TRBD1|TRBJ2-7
TGTGCCAGCAGCTTAGGAGGACAGGGGGGCGAGCAGTACTTC
CASSLGGQGGEQYF
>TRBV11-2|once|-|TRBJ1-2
TGTGCCAGCAGCTTAGGGGGCAGCCCGTATGGCTACACCTTC
CASSLGGSPYGYTF
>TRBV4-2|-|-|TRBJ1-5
TGTGCCAGCAGCCAAGTGCAGGGGCGAGCCAATCAGCCCCAGCATTTT
CASSQVQGRANQPQHF
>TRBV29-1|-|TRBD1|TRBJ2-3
TGCAGCGGCTTGACAGGGCCCTTCACAGATACGCAGTATTTT
CSGLTGPFTDTQYF
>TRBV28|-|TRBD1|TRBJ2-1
TGTGCCAGCAGTTCTAGGACAGGGGGCCTATCCTACCTGTACAATGAGCAGTTCTTC
CASSSRTGGLSYLYNEQFF
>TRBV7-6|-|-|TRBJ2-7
TGTGCCAGCAGCTTAGAGGACAGTACCTACGAGCAGTACTTC
CASSLEDSTYEQYF
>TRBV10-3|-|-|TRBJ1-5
TGTGCCATCAGTGAGTCGAATTGGAAGGGGGAATTTTATCAGCCCCAGCATTTT
CAISESNWKGEFYQPQHF
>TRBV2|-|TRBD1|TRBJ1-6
TGTGCCAGCAGGGGACAGGGGGCGAATAATTCACCCCTCCACTTT
CASRGQGANNSPLHF
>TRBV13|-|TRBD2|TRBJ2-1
TGTGCCAGCAGCTTGGCTAGCGGGACATACAATGAGCAGTTCTTC
CASSLASGTYNEQFF
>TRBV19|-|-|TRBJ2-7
TGTGCCAGTAGGTGGCGGGGAACCTACGAGCAGTACTTC
CASRWRGTYEQYF
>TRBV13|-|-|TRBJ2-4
TGTGCCAGCAGCCCCCCCCGGGGGACCAAAAACATTCAGTACTTC
CASSPPRGTKNIQYF
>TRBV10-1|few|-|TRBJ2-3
TGCGCCAGCAGTGTGGACAGTACAGATACGCAGTATTTT
CASSVDSTDTQYF
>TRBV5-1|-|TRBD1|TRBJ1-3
TGCGCCAGCAGCTCGGGACAGGGGGCATCGGCTGGAAACACCATATATTTT
CASSSGQGASAGNTIYF
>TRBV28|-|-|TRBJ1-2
TGTGCCAGCAGTTCACACCAGACTAACTATGGCTACACCTTC
CASSSHQTNYGYTF
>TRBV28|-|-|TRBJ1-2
TGTGCCAGCAGTTTTCGACCAACGGGGAGGTATGGCTACACCTTC
CASSFRPTGRYGYTF
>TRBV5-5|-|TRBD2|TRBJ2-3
TGTGCCAGCAGCCCGGGAGGGTACGCAGATACGCAGTATTTT
CASSPGGYADTQYF
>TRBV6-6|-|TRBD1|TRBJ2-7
TGTGCCAGCAGTTACTCCCGGACAGGTGAAAACGAGCAGTACTTC
CASSYSRTGENEQYF
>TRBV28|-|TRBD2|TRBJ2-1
TGTGCCAGCAGCCTAGGGACTAGCGGCGAGCAGTTCTTC
CASSLGTSGEQFF
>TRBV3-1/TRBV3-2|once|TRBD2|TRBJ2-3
TGTGCCAGCAGCCAAAGGCGGCTAGCGGGAGTAGATACGCAGTATTTT
CASSQRRLAGVDTQYF
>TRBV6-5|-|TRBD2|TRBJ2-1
TGTGCCAGCAGTTACTCCGGACTAGCGGGAGCCTATGAGCAGTTCTTC
CASSYSGLAGAYEQFF
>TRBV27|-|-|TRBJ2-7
TGTGCCAGCAGTCTAACAGGTGTTACCTACGAGCAGTACTTC
CASSLTGVTYEQYF
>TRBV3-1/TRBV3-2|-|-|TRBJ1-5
TGTGCCAGCAGCCAAGATCACCGGGGGGACCAGCCCCAGCATTTT
CASSQDHRGDQPQHF
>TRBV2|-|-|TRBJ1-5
TGTGCCAGCAGTGGCGGACCCGTCGAGGAGGCCCAGCATTTT
CASSGGPVEEAQHF
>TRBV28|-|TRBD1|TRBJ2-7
TGTGCCAGCAGTTCCGGGACAGGGAACGAGCAGTACTTC
CASSSGTGNEQYF
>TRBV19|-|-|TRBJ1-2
TGTGCCAGTAGTATACGAGAAAGCTATGGCTACACCTTC
CASSIRESYGYTF